The TCR beta chain under discussion was sequenced for a study of Ad26.COV2.S vaccination and SARS-CoV-2 variants. Study at large: Each vaccinee took Ad26.COV2.S intramuscularly, once or twice 56 days apart. Study observations and caveats: Placebo recipients had lower spike-specific TCR breadth than vaccine recipients.

Treatment specified: some 20 received Ad26.COV2.S at low or high dose, single or two shots; 5 received placebo; per-sample allocation not given. Day 63 following the first vaccine or placebo injection was when the samples were taken. Germline CDR1 reads SGHTA; CDR2 reads FQGTGA. V dropped 2 bases and J dropped 0 bases, with 5 bases sitting between them. This CDR3 is built from 13 residues. Profiling relied on immunoSEQ multiplex PCR, and the TCRdb table lists in-frame clones only, not all of them. The data contain 350,000 to 500,000 clones, about 93% of them singletons. With respect to this clone: What it binds is not known.

This chain joins TRBV7-3 and TRBJ2-7; D possibly corresponds to TRBD1 (5 bases). This material consisted of peripheral blood, taken in a trial of Ad26.COV2.S vaccine versus placebo. This TCR was sampled from a person aged 18 to 65 who received the Ad26.COV2.S COVID-19 vaccine or a placebo. The CDR3 loop reads CASSLDSSYEQYF. The CDR3 nucleotides read TGTGCCAGCAGCTTAGACAGCTCCTACGAGCAGTACTTC.